Listed below are T cell receptor beta chains from one sample, sequenced in a study of cytomegalovirus exposure and HLA in healthy donors. Some clones are missing from TCRdb's copy, which holds only in-frame ones; the method was immunoSEQ multiplex PCR. The table records 110,000 to 150,000 clones, around two thirds of them present only once. Sequences were obtained from PBMCs. The receptors were gathered from a woman between 55 and 75 years old in good health and CMV-seropositive. Each CDR3 is given with its conserved first and last residue. The order of the fields is J gene, clone size, D gene, V gene, CDR3 DNA, CDR3 protein. A D gene is named only where the DNA matches it firmly. Only some rows state a clone size, as once, few, many or a class for expanded clones.

j_gene: TRBJ1-1
abundance: -
d_gene: -
v_gene: TRBV5-1
CDR3nt: TGCGCCAGCAGCTTCGCTGACAGCTACACTGAAGCTTTCTTT
CDR3aa: CASSFADSYTEAFF

j_gene: TRBJ1-1
abundance: -
d_gene: TRBD1
v_gene: TRBV28
CDR3nt: TGTGCCAGCAGTCTGACAGGGGGGAGGTACACTGAAGCTTTCTTT
CDR3aa: CASSLTGGRYTEAFF

j_gene: TRBJ2-1
abundance: few
d_gene: TRBD2
v_gene: TRBV7-3
CDR3nt: TGTGCCAGCAGCCCCGGGACTAGCGCCCGAAATGAGCAGTTCTTC
CDR3aa: CASSPGTSARNEQFF

j_gene: TRBJ2-1
abundance: few
d_gene: -
v_gene: TRBV12-5
CDR3nt: TGTGCTAGTGGTTTGGACTCAAACAATGAGCAGTTCTTC
CDR3aa: CASGLDSNNEQFF

j_gene: TRBJ2-3
abundance: -
d_gene: -
v_gene: TRBV5-5
CDR3nt: TGTGCCAGCAGCTTGGCCCAGGTAGCAGATACGCAGTATTTT
CDR3aa: CASSLAQVADTQYF

j_gene: TRBJ2-1
abundance: -
d_gene: TRBD2
v_gene: TRBV25-1
CDR3nt: TGTGCCAGCAGTGGCGCGGGAGGGCCGGGTGAGCAGTTCTTC
CDR3aa: CASSGAGGPGEQFF

j_gene: TRBJ1-2
abundance: -
d_gene: -
v_gene: TRBV11-2
CDR3nt: TGTGCCAGCAGCACGACAGGCTCCTACGGCTACACCTTC
CDR3aa: CASSTTGSYGYTF

j_gene: TRBJ1-3
abundance: -
d_gene: -
v_gene: TRBV30
CDR3nt: TGTGCCTGGAGTTATAGCTCTGGAAACACCATATATTTT
CDR3aa: CAWSYSSGNTIYF

j_gene: TRBJ1-1
abundance: -
d_gene: -
v_gene: TRBV30
CDR3nt: TGTGCCTGGACCAGGGGAAACACTGAAGCTTTCTTT
CDR3aa: CAWTRGNTEAFF

j_gene: TRBJ1-1
abundance: -
d_gene: TRBD1
v_gene: TRBV7-9
CDR3nt: TGTGCCAGCACCGTCGGGGAGACAGGGAGTGGAGGGAACACTGAAGCTTTCTTT
CDR3aa: CASTVGETGSGGNTEAFF

j_gene: TRBJ2-2
abundance: few
d_gene: -
v_gene: TRBV19
CDR3nt: TGTGCCAGTAGTTCGGCCGCCAGGGGGGCCGGGGAGCTGTTTTTT
CDR3aa: CASSSAARGAGELFF

j_gene: TRBJ2-1
abundance: -
d_gene: -
v_gene: TRBV4-2
CDR3nt: TGTGCCAGCAGCCGAGAGGTGCACCTGAGCTCCTACAATGAGCAGTTCTTC
CDR3aa: CASSREVHLSSYNEQFF

j_gene: TRBJ1-1
abundance: -
d_gene: TRBD1
v_gene: TRBV5-1
CDR3nt: TGCGCCAGCAGCTTGGACACAGGGGGGAACACTGAAGCTTTCTTT
CDR3aa: CASSLDTGGNTEAFF

j_gene: TRBJ1-2
abundance: -
d_gene: -
v_gene: TRBV6-5
CDR3nt: TGTGCCAGCAGTTACTCGGACAGAAACTATGGCTACACCTTC
CDR3aa: CASSYSDRNYGYTF

j_gene: TRBJ2-2
abundance: -
d_gene: TRBD1
v_gene: TRBV29-1
CDR3nt: TGCAGCGTTAGCGGGACAGGGGTCAACACCGGGGAGCTGTTTTTT
CDR3aa: CSVSGTGVNTGELFF

j_gene: TRBJ2-7
abundance: few
d_gene: -
v_gene: TRBV7-8
CDR3nt: TGTGCCAGCAGCTCGGGTTCGACAGGATCCTACGAGCAGTACTTC
CDR3aa: CASSSGSTGSYEQYF

j_gene: TRBJ1-2
abundance: -
d_gene: TRBD1
v_gene: TRBV28
CDR3nt: TGTGCCAGCAGCCCTAGGGACAGGGGCTATGGCTACACCTTC
CDR3aa: CASSPRDRGYGYTF

j_gene: TRBJ1-2
abundance: few
d_gene: -
v_gene: TRBV5-1
CDR3nt: TGCGCCAGCAGCTTGGGAAACCAGGGAAGCTATGGCTACACCTTC
CDR3aa: CASSLGNQGSYGYTF

j_gene: TRBJ2-2
abundance: -
d_gene: TRBD2
v_gene: TRBV18
CDR3nt: TGTGCCAGCTCACCACCGGGACTAGCGAACACCGGGGAGCTGTTTTTT
CDR3aa: CASSPPGLANTGELFF

j_gene: TRBJ1-1
abundance: -
d_gene: TRBD1
v_gene: TRBV7-9
CDR3nt: TGTGCCAGCAGCATGACAGGGAGCCTAAACACTGAAGCTTTCTTT
CDR3aa: CASSMTGSLNTEAFF

j_gene: TRBJ2-7
abundance: -
d_gene: -
v_gene: TRBV7-7
CDR3nt: TGTGCTAGCAGCCCCCAAGGGGGCTCCTACGAGCAGTACTTC
CDR3aa: CASSPQGGSYEQYF

j_gene: TRBJ2-1
abundance: few
d_gene: TRBD1
v_gene: TRBV5-5
CDR3nt: TGTGCCAGCAGCAACGGGACAGGGGCATTCCCCTACAATGAGCAGTTCTTC
CDR3aa: CASSNGTGAFPYNEQFF

j_gene: TRBJ2-5
abundance: -
d_gene: -
v_gene: TRBV6-5
CDR3nt: TGTGCCAGCAGTTACGCAGGAGGGGAGCAGTACTTC
CDR3aa: CASSYAGGEQYF

j_gene: TRBJ2-3
abundance: few
d_gene: TRBD2
v_gene: TRBV13
CDR3nt: TGTGCCAGCAGCCCTGGACTAGACACAGATACGCAGTATTTT
CDR3aa: CASSPGLDTDTQYF

j_gene: TRBJ1-4
abundance: -
d_gene: TRBD1
v_gene: TRBV28
CDR3nt: TGTGCCAGCAGTGCCTCCGGGACAGGGAATAATGAAAAACTGTTTTTT
CDR3aa: CASSASGTGNNEKLFF

j_gene: TRBJ2-3
abundance: few
d_gene: -
v_gene: TRBV5-4
CDR3nt: TGTGCCAGCAGCTTGGCCGAGAGCCGTAGCACAGATACGCAGTATTTT
CDR3aa: CASSLAESRSTDTQYF

j_gene: TRBJ2-1
abundance: -
d_gene: -
v_gene: TRBV28
CDR3nt: TGTGCCAGCAGTCCTTGGACTGGTTGGAACAATGAGCAGTTCTTC
CDR3aa: CASSPWTGWNNEQFF

j_gene: TRBJ2-3
abundance: -
d_gene: -
v_gene: TRBV6-1
CDR3nt: TGTGCCAGCATTTACAGGGGACTCACAGATACGCAGTATTTT
CDR3aa: CASIYRGLTDTQYF

j_gene: TRBJ2-7
abundance: -
d_gene: -
v_gene: TRBV19
CDR3nt: TGTGCCAGTAGTTGGGCCTTCGGGACTTTGCCCTACGAGCAGTACTTC
CDR3aa: CASSWAFGTLPYEQYF

j_gene: TRBJ1-3
abundance: -
d_gene: -
v_gene: TRBV5-6
CDR3nt: TGTGCCAGCAGCTTCGGACAGGGAAACACCATATATTTT
CDR3aa: CASSFGQGNTIYF

j_gene: TRBJ2-5
abundance: few
d_gene: TRBD2
v_gene: TRBV5-1
CDR3nt: TGCGCCAGCAGCCCGGGACTAGCGGGAGAGACCCAGTACTTC
CDR3aa: CASSPGLAGETQYF

j_gene: TRBJ2-3
abundance: -
d_gene: TRBD2
v_gene: TRBV9
CDR3nt: TGTGCCAGCAGCGGCCAACTAGCGGAGCCTACAGATACGCAGTATTTT
CDR3aa: CASSGQLAEPTDTQYF

j_gene: TRBJ1-1
abundance: few
d_gene: TRBD1
v_gene: TRBV6-1
CDR3nt: TGTGCCACCAACCCGGGACAGTTGAACACTGAAGCTTTCTTT
CDR3aa: CATNPGQLNTEAFF

j_gene: TRBJ1-5
abundance: -
d_gene: -
v_gene: TRBV4-1
CDR3nt: TGCGCCAGCAGCCAAGTAAGGCTCGGGGAGGGGGGCAATCAGCCCCAGCATTTT
CDR3aa: CASSQVRLGEGGNQPQHF

j_gene: TRBJ1-5
abundance: -
d_gene: -
v_gene: TRBV2
CDR3nt: TGTGCCAGCAGTTTGAACAGGGCCTTATATCAGCCCCAGCATTTT
CDR3aa: CASSLNRALYQPQHF

j_gene: TRBJ1-2
abundance: -
d_gene: -
v_gene: TRBV9
CDR3nt: TGTGCCAGCAGCGAAGGGACACCGAATCCCTATGGCTACACCTTC
CDR3aa: CASSEGTPNPYGYTF

j_gene: TRBJ1-5
abundance: -
d_gene: TRBD1
v_gene: TRBV28
CDR3nt: TGTGCCAGCAGTGGACAGGGAGGTCAGCCCCAGCATTTT
CDR3aa: CASSGQGGQPQHF

j_gene: TRBJ2-5
abundance: few
d_gene: TRBD2
v_gene: TRBV5-1
CDR3nt: TGCGCCAGCAGCTCGGGACTAGCGGGAGAGACCCAGTACTTC
CDR3aa: CASSSGLAGETQYF

j_gene: TRBJ1-5
abundance: -
d_gene: TRBD1
v_gene: TRBV28
CDR3nt: TGTGCCAGCAGTCCCTGGACAGGGGATCAGCCCCAGCATTTT
CDR3aa: CASSPWTGDQPQHF

j_gene: TRBJ1-1
abundance: -
d_gene: -
v_gene: TRBV5-1
CDR3nt: TGCGCCAGCAGCCCCTTTGGAGGTCGAGGGACTGAAGCTTTCTTT
CDR3aa: CASSPFGGRGTEAFF

j_gene: TRBJ1-5
abundance: -
d_gene: TRBD1
v_gene: TRBV28
CDR3nt: TGTGCCAGCAACCAGGGGGCGCTGGGAAATCAGCCCCAGCATTTT
CDR3aa: CASNQGALGNQPQHF

j_gene: TRBJ1-2
abundance: -
d_gene: -
v_gene: TRBV6-5
CDR3nt: TGTGCCAGCACCTACCCGGGAGTGGGAGTGGGCTACACCTTC
CDR3aa: CASTYPGVGVGYTF

j_gene: TRBJ1-1
abundance: -
d_gene: TRBD1
v_gene: TRBV5-5
CDR3nt: TGTGCCAGCAGCTTGGGAGTTGGACAGGGGAACACTGAAGCTTTCTTT
CDR3aa: CASSLGVGQGNTEAFF

j_gene: TRBJ2-7
abundance: -
d_gene: TRBD1
v_gene: TRBV23-1
CDR3nt: TGCGCCAGCTCAGGGGGATCCTACGAGCAGTACTTC
CDR3aa: CASSGGSYEQYF

j_gene: TRBJ1-1
abundance: -
d_gene: -
v_gene: TRBV6-5
CDR3nt: TGTGCCAGCAGTTATCGGTCTGAAGCTTTCTTT
CDR3aa: CASSYRSEAFF

j_gene: TRBJ2-1
abundance: -
d_gene: TRBD2
v_gene: TRBV30
CDR3nt: TGTGCCTGGAACGCCGGGACTAGCGCACGTGAGCAGTTCTTC
CDR3aa: CAWNAGTSAREQFF

j_gene: TRBJ2-7
abundance: -
d_gene: -
v_gene: TRBV6-5
CDR3nt: TGTGCCAGCATTAAACTGGGGCGGGGAACCTACGAGCAGTACTTC
CDR3aa: CASIKLGRGTYEQYF

j_gene: TRBJ1-1
abundance: -
d_gene: TRBD1
v_gene: TRBV5-1
CDR3nt: TGCGCCAGCAGCTTGGCGAACAGGGGCACGGTGAACACTGAAGCTTTCTTT
CDR3aa: CASSLANRGTVNTEAFF

j_gene: TRBJ2-5
abundance: -
d_gene: TRBD2
v_gene: TRBV4-1
CDR3nt: TGCGCCAGCAGCCAAGGGCTAGCGGGAGCAGAGACCCAGTACTTC
CDR3aa: CASSQGLAGAETQYF

j_gene: TRBJ2-3
abundance: -
d_gene: -
v_gene: TRBV7-3
CDR3nt: TGTGCCAGCAGCTTAACCCCTGAGGGATTTGGGTCAACAGATACGCAGTATTTT
CDR3aa: CASSLTPEGFGSTDTQYF

j_gene: TRBJ2-1
abundance: -
d_gene: TRBD2
v_gene: TRBV7-9
CDR3nt: TGTGCCAGCAGCTTAGCTTCCGGACTAGGTGCCTACAATGAGCAGTTCTTC
CDR3aa: CASSLASGLGAYNEQFF